These T cell receptor beta chains were read from a single sample in a study of beta chain features in type 1 diabetes. Profiling relied on immunoSEQ multiplex PCR, and the TCRdb table lists in-frame clones only, not all of them. Of 400,000 to 600,000 clones in the sample, about 32% were seen once. The material sequenced was naive CD4+ T cells from blood. The receptors stem from a young man in good health. CDR3s include the opening cysteine and the closing phenylalanine or tryptophan. The D gene is left open where the match is weak. Clone size is shown for a subset of rows, as once, few, many or a class of expanded clone.

>-|-|TRBJ1-1|TRBV19
CASSTTTGNTEAFF
TGTGCCAGTAGTACTACGACGGGGAACACTGAAGCTTTCTTT
>-|-|TRBJ1-5|TRBV30
CAWSVRVGDQPQHF
TGTGCCTGGAGTGTACGTGTAGGGGATCAGCCCCAGCATTTT
>-|few|TRBJ2-5|TRBV5-4
CASSWDRETQYF
TGTGCCAGCAGTTGGGACCGGGAGACCCAGTACTTC
>TRBD1|few|TRBJ2-5|TRBV7-3
CASSPDRGETQYF
TGTGCCAGCAGCCCAGACAGGGGAGAGACCCAGTACTTC
>TRBD2|few|TRBJ2-1|TRBV9
CASTPAGVGNEQFF
TGTGCCAGCACCCCAGCGGGAGTTGGAAATGAGCAGTTCTTC
>-|few|TRBJ2-7|TRBV30
CAWSVSRVEQYF
TGTGCCTGGAGTGTATCGAGGGTGGAGCAGTACTTC
>TRBD2|once|TRBJ2-1|TRBV27
CASSPSGGRGNEQFF
TGTGCCAGCAGTCCATCGGGCGGGAGGGGCAATGAGCAGTTCTTC
>-|-|TRBJ2-7|TRBV7-9
CASSLQGAYEQYF
TGTGCCAGCAGCTTGCAGGGAGCCTACGAGCAGTACTTC
>TRBD1|-|TRBJ2-7|TRBV30
CAWRTPGQGNLAQYF
TGTGCCTGGAGGACTCCGGGACAGGGCAACTTGGCGCAGTACTTC
>-|-|TRBJ2-3|TRBV7-2
CASSYGQTDTQYF
TGTGCCAGCAGCTACGGGCAAACAGATACGCAGTATTTT
>-|-|TRBJ2-5|TRBV7-9
CASSLFSGGGSAGETQYF
TGTGCCAGCAGCTTATTTTCCGGAGGTGGGTCCGCCGGAGAGACCCAGTACTTC
>-|-|TRBJ1-4|TRBV30
CAWAYHRGDPDNTNEKLFF
TGTGCCTGGGCCTACCACCGGGGAGATCCCGACAACACTAATGAAAAACTGTTTTTT
>-|-|TRBJ2-6|TRBV6-6
CATLGGDPGANVLTF
TGTGCCACCCTCGGCGGGGACCCTGGGGCCAACGTCCTGACTTTC
>-|-|TRBJ2-2|TRBV6-1
CASSHGFGELFF
TGTGCCAGCTCCCACGGTTTCGGGGAGCTGTTTTTT
>TRBD1|-|TRBJ2-5|TRBV30
CAWSVGDREYF
TGTGCCTGGAGTGTAGGTGACAGGGAGTACTTC
>-|-|TRBJ2-2|TRBV9
CASSVAGKGGELFF
TGTGCCAGCAGCGTGGCAGGGAAGGGCGGGGAGCTGTTTTTT
>-|few|TRBJ1-2|TRBV29-1
CSVRGTVNYGYTF
TGCAGCGTTCGGGGGACGGTCAACTATGGCTACACCTTC
>-|few|TRBJ1-5|TRBV30
CAWTGRSNQPQHF
TGTGCCTGGACGGGACGAAGCAATCAGCCCCAGCATTTT
>TRBD1|few|TRBJ2-2|TRBV4-3
CASSQDRGRAGELFF
TGCGCCAGCAGCCAAGACAGGGGGCGCGCCGGGGAGCTGTTTTTT
>-|-|TRBJ2-3|TRBV9
CASSPRHAGTDTQYF
TGTGCCAGCAGCCCCCGCCACGCGGGAACAGATACGCAGTATTTT
>-|few|TRBJ2-7|TRBV27
CASSFNSVPTKQYF
TGTGCCAGCAGTTTTAACTCCGTCCCTACGAAGCAGTACTTC
>TRBD2|-|TRBJ2-7|TRBV29-1
CSGTSGNYEQYF
TGCAGCGGGACTAGCGGGAACTACGAGCAGTACTTC
>-|few|TRBJ2-3|TRBV5-1
CASSLVAGTDTQYF
TGCGCCAGCAGCTTGGTGGCCGGCACAGATACGCAGTATTTT
>TRBD2|-|TRBJ2-7|TRBV14
CASSMPLAGEQYF
TGTGCCAGCAGCATGCCACTAGCGGGCGAGCAGTACTTC
>-|-|TRBJ2-7|TRBV5-1
CASSLGDGYEQYF
TGCGCCAGCAGCTTGGGGGATGGTTACGAGCAGTACTTC
>TRBD2|-|TRBJ2-3|TRBV27
CATNTASGDSDTQYF
TGTGCCACCAACACCGCTAGCGGGGATTCAGATACGCAGTATTTT
>-|few|TRBJ1-2|TRBV7-2
CASSPSGVYGYTF
TGTGCCAGCAGCCCCTCGGGGGTCTATGGCTACACCTTC
>-|-|TRBJ2-5|TRBV29-1
CSAGDGQETQYF
TGCAGCGCCGGGGACGGCCAAGAGACCCAGTACTTC
>-|-|TRBJ2-5|TRBV4-2
CASRDRGDSQETQYF
TGTGCCAGCAGAGACCGCGGGGACAGCCAAGAGACCCAGTACTTC
>TRBD2|few|TRBJ2-3|TRBV9
CASSASGTSVSQYF
TGTGCCAGCAGCGCATCCGGGACTAGCGTATCGCAGTATTTT
>TRBD2|-|TRBJ2-3|TRBV25-1
CASSEYRLAGADTQYF
TGTGCCAGCAGTGAATATCGTCTAGCGGGAGCAGATACGCAGTATTTT
>-|few|TRBJ2-7|TRBV25-1
CASSEFGTNSYEQYF
TGTGCCAGCAGTGAATTTGGCACAAATTCCTACGAGCAGTACTTC
>-|few|TRBJ2-7|TRBV29-1
CSVRTSSYEQYF
TGCAGCGTGAGGACAAGCTCCTACGAGCAGTACTTC
>-|-|TRBJ2-7|TRBV2
CASRQTVEQYF
TGTGCCAGCCGCCAGACAGTAGAGCAGTACTTC
>-|-|TRBJ2-3|TRBV4-1
CASSQQQRGTQYF
TGCGCCAGCAGCCAACAACAAAGGGGTACGCAGTATTTT
>TRBD1|-|TRBJ1-3|TRBV4-1
CASSAPGQESSGNTIYF
TGCGCCAGCAGCGCTCCGGGACAGGAGAGCTCTGGAAACACCATATATTTT
>-|few|TRBJ1-1|TRBV30
CAWSVRRRGTEAFF
TGTGCCTGGAGTGTACGGAGGAGGGGAACTGAAGCTTTCTTT
>-|few|TRBJ2-3|TRBV7-2
CASSFGTSDTQYF
TGTGCCAGCAGCTTCGGGACATCGGATACGCAGTATTTT
>TRBD1|few|TRBJ2-7|TRBV7-9
CASTTMAGGGQQYF
TGTGCCAGCACCACGATGGCAGGGGGCGGGCAGCAGTACTTC
>-|-|TRBJ2-3|TRBV10-3
CAIKPQGSGADTQYF
TGTGCCATCAAACCTCAGGGAAGTGGCGCAGATACGCAGTATTTT
>TRBD1|-|TRBJ1-5|TRBV30
CAWRRQGNQPQHF
TGTGCCTGGAGGCGACAGGGGAATCAGCCCCAGCATTTT
>-|-|TRBJ2-5|TRBV29-1
CSAQGGQETQYF
TGCAGCGCACAGGGAGGTCAAGAGACCCAGTACTTC
>-|-|TRBJ2-7|TRBV2
CASSGTGDTYEQYF
TGTGCCAGCAGCGGGACGGGCGACACCTACGAGCAGTACTTC
>-|few|TRBJ2-7|TRBV18
CASSYNYEQYF
TGTGCCAGCTCATACAACTACGAGCAGTACTTC
>TRBD1|-|TRBJ2-3|TRBV4-1
CASSRQGATDTQYF
TGCGCCAGCAGCAGACAGGGGGCCACAGATACGCAGTATTTT
>TRBD1|-|TRBJ2-5|TRBV6-1
CASSTRDRVSETQYF
TGTGCCAGCAGTACTCGGGACAGGGTCTCAGAGACCCAGTACTTC
>-|-|TRBJ2-3|TRBV7-9
CASSRRGTTDTQYF
TGTGCCAGCAGCCGCCGGGGGACCACAGATACGCAGTATTTT
>-|-|TRBJ2-5|TRBV21-1
CASSITRDTDQETQYF
TGTGCCAGCAGCATTACCCGGGACACTGATCAAGAGACCCAGTACTTC
>-|-|TRBJ1-1|TRBV29-1
CSVGPGGAAPEAFF
TGCAGCGTCGGACCCGGGGGCGCCGCCCCTGAAGCTTTCTTT
>TRBD2|-|TRBJ2-1|TRBV6-1
CANALAVTYNEQFF
TGTGCCAACGCACTAGCGGTCACCTACAATGAGCAGTTCTTC
>TRBD1|once|TRBJ2-2|TRBV25-1
CASSEWGQGAGELFF
TGTGCCAGCAGTGAATGGGGGCAGGGGGCCGGGGAGCTGTTTTTT
>TRBD1|-|TRBJ1-3|TRBV6-1
CASGGQPNSGNTIYF
TGTGCCAGCGGGGGACAGCCGAATTCTGGAAACACCATATATTTT
>TRBD1|-|TRBJ2-7|TRBV10-3
CAISSRDRGSYEQYF
TGTGCCATCAGCTCCCGGGACAGGGGTTCCTACGAGCAGTACTTC
>-|-|TRBJ2-5|TRBV29-1
CSVQSEAETQYF
TGCAGCGTGCAGTCCGAGGCGGAGACCCAGTACTTC
>-|-|TRBJ1-4|TRBV12-2
CASRLRTLGANEKLFF
TGTGCAAGTCGCTTAAGGACCCTAGGGGCTAATGAAAAACTGTTTTTT
>TRBD1|once|TRBJ2-7|TRBV30
CAWRGRKGASYEQYF
TGTGCCTGGAGAGGTCGAAAGGGGGCCTCCTACGAGCAGTACTTC